This T cell receptor beta chain was obtained from a study of blood T cell repertoires in COVID-19 (dated by TCRdb to about 2020). The study in broad terms: Samples from collaborators originated in the United States, Italy and Spain and spanned both the acute and convalescent phases of COVID-19. The prospective study material was composed of cDNA or gDNA derived from T cells, B-cell-depleted T cells, or PBMCs. Subjects who had been exposed to COVID-19, were actively infected with it, or had recovered from it provided the deeply sampled blood TCRbeta repertoires that made up the dataset. The repertoires were released in a freely available public database intended as a resource for research on the immune response to SARS-CoV-2. Samples came from the ongoing ImmuneRACE study (first 160 participants) plus 1,254 subjects from 6 global collaborators. Nearly every sample came with metadata listing a de-identified subject ID, COVID-19 status, age in years and sex. HLA class I and class II types, where available, came from metadata supplied by the sample provider rather than from assay-based typing. The study at large found these results: The quantity of clinical and demographic metadata differed by source and by participant and was supplied without curation.

Concerning this clone itself: Its antigen is still unknown. No base quality values were provided; no much bigger clone lies one nucleotide off.

The immunoSEQ Assay, a bias-controlled multiplex PCR, was used to amplify TCRbeta CDR3 regions from genomic DNA. On the study's bioinformatics: The number of nucleated cells in each sample was estimated by amplification of reference gene primers within the assay. Sequence reads were collapsed and filtered to measure the absolute abundance of every unique TCRbeta CDR3 rearrangement. Productive Simpson clonality was computed per sample as the square root of Simpson's diversity index over productive rearrangements. The source is immuneACCESS, and TCRdb retained only in-frame sequences with V and J called. Part of the clones is not carried over; for the studies checked, unresolved V genes explain less than half of this, and the remainder is unexplained. V and J calls and clone size are as listed in that table; D and trimming were resolved from the DNA. The sample profile shows almost 250,000 clones; roughly 85% of them were found once. Approximately 9.6% of the sample is in the top ten clones.

Participants in the prospective study were aged roughly 18 to 95 years, lived in under 30 United States geographic areas, and enrolled through a virtual design. To assign participants to cohorts, the prospective study relied on clinical history that participants themselves reported in a screening survey and a study questionnaire. In the prospective study, whole blood, serum and a nasopharyngeal or oropharyngeal swab were collected from each participant by mobile phlebotomists. Prospective study participants could optionally give additional blood draws and questionnaires over a roughly 2-month period. Prospective study blood samples were shipped either frozen or at room temperature before DNA extraction. V is pruned by 6 bases and J by 4 bases, leaving 5 bases of the junction without a gene match. CDR1 and CDR2, per the germline V gene (reference sequence), are GTSNPN and SVGIG. The CDR3 runs 14 residues from the cysteine to the phenylalanine. Only the CDR3 DNA stays, 42 bases, in frame from base 1.

This chain joins TRBV30 to TRBJ2-3; 12 of the junction bases match TRBD1. The sample was PBMCs or T cells enriched from blood (not recorded which). This sequence was found in a woman in her forties or fifties with acute COVID-19. The CDR3 in this case is CACPGTGGADTQYF. The nucleotide sequence is given as TGTGCCTGCCCCGGGACAGGGGGCGCAGATACGCAGTATTTT.